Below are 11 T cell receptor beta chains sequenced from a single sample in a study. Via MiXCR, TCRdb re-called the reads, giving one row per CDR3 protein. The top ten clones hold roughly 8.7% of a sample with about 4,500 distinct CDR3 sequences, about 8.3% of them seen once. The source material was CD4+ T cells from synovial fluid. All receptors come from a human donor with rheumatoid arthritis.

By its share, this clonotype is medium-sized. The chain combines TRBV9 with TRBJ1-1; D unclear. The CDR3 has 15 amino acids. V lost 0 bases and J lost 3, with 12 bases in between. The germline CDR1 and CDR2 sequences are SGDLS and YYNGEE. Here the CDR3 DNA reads TGTGCCAGCAGCGTAGTCCCGGACGGGTACACTGAAGCTTTCTTT. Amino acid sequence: CASSVVPDGYTEAFF.

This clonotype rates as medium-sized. The chain's CDR3 is CSGGGGEQFF. Written as DNA, the CDR3 is TGCAGCGGAGGGGGCGGTGAGCAGTTCTTC. The genes are TRBV29-1 and TRBJ2-1, with 7 bases that match TRBD1. With V trimmed by 7 bases and J by 9 bases, 3 bases remained unmatched. The length of the CDR3 is 10 residues. CDR1 and CDR2 from the germline V gene are SQVTM and ANQGSEA.

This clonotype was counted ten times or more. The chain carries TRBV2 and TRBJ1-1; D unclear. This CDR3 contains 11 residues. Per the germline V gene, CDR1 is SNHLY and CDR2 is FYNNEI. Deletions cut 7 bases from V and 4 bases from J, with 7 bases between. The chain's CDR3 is CASTAGTEAFF. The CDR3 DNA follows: TGTGCCAGCACGGCGGGCACTGAAGCTTTCTTT.

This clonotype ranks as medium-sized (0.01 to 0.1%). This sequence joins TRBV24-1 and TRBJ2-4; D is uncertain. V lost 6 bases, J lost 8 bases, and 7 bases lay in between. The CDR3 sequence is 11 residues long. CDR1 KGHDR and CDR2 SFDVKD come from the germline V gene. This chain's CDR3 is CATSRADIQYF. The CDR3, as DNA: TGTGCCACCAGTAGGGCAGACATTCAGTACTTC.

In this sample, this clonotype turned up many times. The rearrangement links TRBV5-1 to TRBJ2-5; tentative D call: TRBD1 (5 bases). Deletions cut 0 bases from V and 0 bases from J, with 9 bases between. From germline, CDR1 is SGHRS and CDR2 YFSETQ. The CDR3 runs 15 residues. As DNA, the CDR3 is TGCGCCAGCAGCTTGGACAGGCTGTACCAAGAGACCCAGTACTTC. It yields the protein CASSLDRLYQETQYF.

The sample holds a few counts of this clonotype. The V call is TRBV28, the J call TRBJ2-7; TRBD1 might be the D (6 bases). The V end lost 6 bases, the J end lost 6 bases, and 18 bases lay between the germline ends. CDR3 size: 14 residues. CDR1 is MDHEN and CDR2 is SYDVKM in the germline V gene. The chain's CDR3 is CASRKQGSGVEQYF. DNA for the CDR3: TGTGCCAGCAGGAAACAGGGATCCGGCGTCGAGCAGTACTTC. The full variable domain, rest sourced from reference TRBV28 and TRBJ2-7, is DVKVTQSSRYLVKRTGEKVFLECVQDMDHENMFWYRQDPGLGLRLIYFSYDVKMKEKGDIPEGYSVSREKKERFSLILESASTNQTSMYLCASRKQGSGVEQYFGPGTRLTVT.

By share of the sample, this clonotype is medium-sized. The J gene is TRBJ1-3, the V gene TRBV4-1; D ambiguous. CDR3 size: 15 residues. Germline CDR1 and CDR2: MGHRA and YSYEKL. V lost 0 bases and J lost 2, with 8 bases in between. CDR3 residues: CASSQEDRPGNTIYF. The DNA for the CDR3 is TGCGCCAGCAGCCAAGAGGATCGGCCTGGAAACACCATATATTTT.

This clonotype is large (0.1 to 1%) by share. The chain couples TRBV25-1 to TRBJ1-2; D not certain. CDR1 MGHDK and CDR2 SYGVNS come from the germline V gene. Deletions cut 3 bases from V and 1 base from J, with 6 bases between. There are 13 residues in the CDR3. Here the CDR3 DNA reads TGTGCCAGCAGTGAGCACCATAACTATGGCTACACCTTC. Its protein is CASSEHHNYGYTF.

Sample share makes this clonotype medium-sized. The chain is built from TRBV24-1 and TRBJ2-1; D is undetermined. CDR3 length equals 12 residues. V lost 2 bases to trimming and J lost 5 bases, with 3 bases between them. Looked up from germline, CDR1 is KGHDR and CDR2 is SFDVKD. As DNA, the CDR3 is TGTGCCACCAGTGATTATAACAATGAGCAGTTCTTC. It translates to CATSDYNNEQFF.

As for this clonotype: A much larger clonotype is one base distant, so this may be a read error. Written as DNA, the CDR3 is TGCAACGCAACCGGGACATCGAACACCGGGGAGCTGTTTTTT. Its translation is CNATGTSNTGELFF. This sequence joins TRBV29-1 and TRBJ2-2; D might be TRBD1 (6 bases). Germline V gives CDR1 SQVTM, CDR2 ANQGSEA. The CDR3 contains 14 residues.

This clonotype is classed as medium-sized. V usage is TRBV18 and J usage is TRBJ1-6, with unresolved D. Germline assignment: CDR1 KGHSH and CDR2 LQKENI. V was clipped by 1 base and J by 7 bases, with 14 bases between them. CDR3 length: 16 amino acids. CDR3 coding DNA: TGTGCCAGCTCACCACGGGTAGTTACCGAGAATTCACCCCTCCACTTT. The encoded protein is CASSPRVVTENSPLHF.